The source of this TCR beta chain is a study of T cell responses to AZD1222 COVID-19 vaccine. Study-wide results and caveats: A mostly white British donor set with more females was recruited, and clonal diversity was possibly underestimated. Unmutated variant regions are reportedly targeted by nearly half of spike-specific TCRs.

Profiling relied on immunoSEQ multiplex PCR, and the TCRdb table lists in-frame clones only, not all of them. This sample has tens of thousands of clones, with about 90% found just once. With regard to this clone: Antigen: not known.

The CDR3 runs 15 residues. Germline CDR1 is MNHEY and CDR2 is SVGAGI. The V and J ends lost 0 bases and 4 bases respectively, with 9 bases between them. This clonotype was sampled from an adult in good health. The chain employs TRBV6-5 and TRBJ1-4; D remains ambiguous. The sequenced sample was peripheral blood, obtained on day 0 of AZD1222 vaccination. CDR3 protein: CASSYSSRSNEKLFF. For the CDR3, the DNA is TGTGCCAGCAGTTACTCGAGTAGAAGTAATGAAAAACTGTTTTTT.